This TCR beta chain derives from a study of blood T cell repertoires in COVID-19 (TCRdb year 2020). In terms of the full investigation: The collaborator samples originated in the United States, Italy and Spain and spanned the acute and convalescent phases of COVID-19. The prospective study material was composed of cDNA or gDNA derived from T cells, B-cell-depleted T cells, or PBMCs. The dataset comprised deeply sampled blood TCRbeta repertoires from subjects exposed to, actively infected with, or recovered from COVID-19. The repertoires were made available in a free public database intended to serve as a resource for research on the immune response to SARS-CoV-2. The samples were drawn from two sources: the first 160 participants of the ongoing ImmuneRACE study, and fewer than 1,500 subjects contributed by 6 global collaborators. Sample metadata almost always included a de-identified subject ID, COVID-19 status, age in years and sex. Where available, HLA class I and class II types were taken from metadata supplied by the sample provider and were not determined by assay-based typing. Beyond this particular receptor, the publication reports: The quantity of clinical and demographic metadata differed by source and by participant and was supplied without curation.

Collaborating institutions collected whole blood in K2EDTA tubes following their own protocols. Collaborator samples were shipped for TCRbeta analysis as frozen whole blood, isolated PBMCs, or DNA extracted from either sample type. TCRbeta CDR3 regions were amplified from genomic DNA using the immunoSEQ Assay, a bias-controlled multiplex PCR. The source study handled its data this way. The number of nucleated cells in each sample was estimated from the amplification of reference gene primers within the assay. To quantify the absolute abundance of each unique TCRbeta CDR3 rearrangement, sequence reads were collapsed and filtered. For each sample, productive Simpson clonality was calculated as the square root of Simpson's diversity index over productive rearrangements. TCRdb re-hosts the immuneACCESS table, in-frame sequences only. Its copies lack some clones; in the studies checked, an unresolved V gene accounts for under half of them, and the cause for the rest is not known. The V and J calls and clone size come from that table; D and trimming were worked out from the DNA. In this sample the table shows over 130,000 clones, 80% to 85% of which occur a single time. The biggest ten clones account for approximately 8% of the sample.

Comments on this clone: No cognate antigen has been identified for it. The record has no base qualities; no much larger clone is one base away.

Reading from cysteine to phenylalanine, the CDR3 counts 16 amino acids. Kept here is only the CDR3 DNA, which spans 48 bases and is read in frame from base 1. Taken from the germline V gene, the CDR1 and CDR2 loops are SGDLS and YYNGEE. Compared with germline, V lacks 0 bases and J lacks 1 base; bases without a gene match: 2. What was sequenced was peripheral blood. The TCR originated in a human donor in a cohort sampled during active COVID-19. Here the chain combines TRBV9 and TRBJ2-2, and 8 junction bases match TRBD1. The nucleotides read TGTGCCAGCAGCGTAGAACAGGGGGGGAACACCGGGGAGCTGTTTTTT. The translation is CASSVEQGGNTGELFF. The variable domain in full, with residues beyond the CDR3 obtained from the reference TRBV9 and TRBJ2-2 genes, is DSGVTQTPKHLITATGQRVTLRCSPRSGDLSVYWYQQSLDQGLQFLIQYYNGEERAKGNILERFSAQQFPDLHSELNLSSLELGDSALYFCASSVEQGGNTGELFFGEGSRLTVL.